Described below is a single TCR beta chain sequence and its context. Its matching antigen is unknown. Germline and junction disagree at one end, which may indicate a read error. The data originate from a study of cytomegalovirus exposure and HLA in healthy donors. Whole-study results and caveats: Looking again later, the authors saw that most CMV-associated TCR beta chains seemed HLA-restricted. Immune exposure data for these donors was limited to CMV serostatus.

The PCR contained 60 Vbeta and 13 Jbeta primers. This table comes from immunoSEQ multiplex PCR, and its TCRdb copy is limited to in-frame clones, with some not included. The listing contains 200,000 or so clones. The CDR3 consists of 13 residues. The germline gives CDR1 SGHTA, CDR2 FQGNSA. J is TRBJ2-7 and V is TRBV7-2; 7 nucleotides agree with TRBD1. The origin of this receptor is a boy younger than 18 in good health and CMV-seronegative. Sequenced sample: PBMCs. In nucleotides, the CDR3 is TGTGCCAGCAGCTTAGAGTCCGGGACAGAAATAGGCTTC. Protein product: CASSLESGTEIGF.